This T cell receptor beta chain emerged from a study of CD8+CD57+ T cells in acquired aplastic anemia. Turning to the study itself: CD4+ and CD8+ cells, once sorted, gave DNA averaging approximately 3.3 ug. Study-wide points: CD8+ Simpson's diversity in patients was not significantly different from that in controls. Between patients and controls, about 31 CD8+ CDR3 sequences were found in common.

The TCR beta profiling, which covered VDJ combination and CDR3 sequence, was carried out using genomic DNA as the template. TCRdb re-called the reads through MiXCR, storing one row per CDR3 protein. The sample has approximately 200,000 distinct CDR3 sequences, roughly 64% seen once. The CDR3 runs to 14 residues. The germline V gene encodes CDR1 MGHDK and CDR2 SYGVNS. This clonotype appeared a single time. Antigen unknown. The chain employs TRBV25-1 and TRBJ2-7; D is uncertain. The J call may be mistaken, given a closer DNA end match to TRBJ2-5. What was sequenced was sorted CD4+, CD8+, or CD8+CD57+ T cells (not recorded which) from PBMCs. This TCR was recovered from a human donor with severe aplastic anemia or a healthy control (not recorded which). Here the CDR3 DNA reads TGTGCCAGCAGTGATGGGCTGACACAAGAGACCCAGTACTTC. It translates to CASSDGLTQETQYF.